The TCR beta chain described here comes from a study of TIL therapy for anti-PD-1-resistant metastatic lung cancer. Study-wide background: Patients then received nivolumab; progressors got lymphodepletion, TIL and IL-2.

This was the immunoSEQ v3 assay. The data were produced by immunoSEQ multiplex PCR, yet TCRdb's version contains in-frame clones alone and is incomplete. The data hold tens of thousands of clones, with roughly 91% observed a single time. In this sample, this clone turned up once. Described time point: pre-treatment sample, taken before nivolumab and TIL therapy. The V end lost 0 bases, the J end lost 3 bases, and 9 bases lay between the germline ends. The CDR3 has 14 residues. The germline gives CDR1 MNHEY, CDR2 SVGAGI. The chain links TRBV6-5 to TRBJ2-7, with a tentative D call TRBD1 (6 bases). This sequence originates from a person aged 30 to 80 with non-small cell lung cancer. Here the sequenced sample was blood, taken at baseline. CDR3 nucleotides: TGTGCCAGCAGTTACTCGGACAGTCTCTACGAGCAGTACTTC. Translation: CASSYSDSLYEQYF.